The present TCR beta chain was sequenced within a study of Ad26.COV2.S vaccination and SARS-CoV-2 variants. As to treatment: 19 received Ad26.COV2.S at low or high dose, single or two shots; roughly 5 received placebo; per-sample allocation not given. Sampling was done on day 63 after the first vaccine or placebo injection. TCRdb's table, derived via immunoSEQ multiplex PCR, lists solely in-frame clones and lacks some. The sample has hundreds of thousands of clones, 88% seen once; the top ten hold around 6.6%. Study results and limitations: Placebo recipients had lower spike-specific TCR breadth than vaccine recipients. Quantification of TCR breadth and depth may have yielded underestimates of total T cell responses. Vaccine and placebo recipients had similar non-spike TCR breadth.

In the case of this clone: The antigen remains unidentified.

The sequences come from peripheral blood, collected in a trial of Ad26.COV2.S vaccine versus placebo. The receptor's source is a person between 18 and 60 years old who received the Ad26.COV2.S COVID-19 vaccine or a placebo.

CDR3 amino acids: CARRDPECRYTQYF. CDR3 DNA: TGTGCCAGGAGGGACCCCGAGTGCAGATATACGCAGTATTTT. This rearrangement joins TRBV27 to TRBJ2-3; D assignment may be TRBD1 or TRBD2 (5 bases each). The ends were cut back, 9 bases at V and 7 bases at J, with 20 bases in the middle. This CDR3 has 14 residues. CDR1 MNHEY and CDR2 SMNVEV come from the germline V gene (reference sequence).